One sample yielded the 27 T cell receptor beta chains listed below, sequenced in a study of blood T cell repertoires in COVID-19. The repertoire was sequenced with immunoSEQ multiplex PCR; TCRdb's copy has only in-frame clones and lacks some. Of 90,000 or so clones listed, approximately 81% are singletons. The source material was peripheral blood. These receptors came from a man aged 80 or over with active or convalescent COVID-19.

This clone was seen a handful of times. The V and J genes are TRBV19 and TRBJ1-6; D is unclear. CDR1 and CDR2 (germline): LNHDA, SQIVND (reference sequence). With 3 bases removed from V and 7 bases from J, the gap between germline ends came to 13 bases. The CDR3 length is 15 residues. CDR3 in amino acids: CASSITGVANSPLHF. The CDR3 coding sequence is TGTGCCAGTAGTATTACCGGGGTTGCGAATTCACCCCTCCACTTT.

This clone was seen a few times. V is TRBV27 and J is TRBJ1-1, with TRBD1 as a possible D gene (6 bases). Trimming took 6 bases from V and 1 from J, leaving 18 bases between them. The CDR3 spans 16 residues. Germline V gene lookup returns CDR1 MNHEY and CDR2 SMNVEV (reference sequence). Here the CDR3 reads CASSRRAGAQNTEAFF. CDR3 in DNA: TGTGCCAGCAGCAGAAGGGCAGGGGCGCAGAACACTGAAGCTTTCTTT.

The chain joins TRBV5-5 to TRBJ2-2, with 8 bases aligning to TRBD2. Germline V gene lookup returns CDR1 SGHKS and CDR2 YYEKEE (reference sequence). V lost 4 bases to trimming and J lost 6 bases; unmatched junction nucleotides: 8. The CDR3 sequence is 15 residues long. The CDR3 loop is CASSTGLVSPGELFF. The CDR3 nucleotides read TGTGCCAGCAGCACGGGACTAGTGAGTCCCGGGGAGCTGTTTTTT.

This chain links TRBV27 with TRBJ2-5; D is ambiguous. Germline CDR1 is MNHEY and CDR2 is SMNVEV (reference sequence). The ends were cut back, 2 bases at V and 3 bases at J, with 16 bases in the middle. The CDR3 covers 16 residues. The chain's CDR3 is CASSLNPFDIKETQYF. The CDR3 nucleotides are TGTGCCAGCAGTTTAAATCCTTTTGACATTAAAGAGACCCAGTACTTC.

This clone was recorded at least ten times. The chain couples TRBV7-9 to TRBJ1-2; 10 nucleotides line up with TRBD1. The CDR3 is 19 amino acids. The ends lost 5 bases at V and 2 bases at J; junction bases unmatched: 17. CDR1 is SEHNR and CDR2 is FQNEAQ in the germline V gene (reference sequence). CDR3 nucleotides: TGTGCCAGCAGCCCTATGCACTTAACCGGGACAGGGGCCAACTATGGCTACACCTTC. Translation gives CASSPMHLTGTGANYGYTF. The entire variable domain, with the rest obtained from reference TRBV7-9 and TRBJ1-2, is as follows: DTGVSQNPRHKITKRGQNVTFRCDPISEHNRLYWYRQTLGQGPEFLTYFQNEAQLEKSRLLSDRFSAERPKGSFSTLEIQRTEQGDSAMYLCASSPMHLTGTGANYGYTFGSGTRLTVV.

Written as DNA, the CDR3 is TGTGCCAGCTCACCTGTAGCGGGGGCCAACAATGAGCAGTTCTTC. The encoded protein is CASSPVAGANNEQFF. The chain uses TRBV18 and TRBJ2-1; 9 nucleotides align to TRBD2. The junction had 5 bases not matched to a gene; V was cut back by 3 bases and J by 5 bases. The CDR3 consists of 15 residues. Germline lookup yields CDR1 KGHSH and CDR2 LQKENI. Using reference TRBV18 and TRBJ2-1 for the parts outside the CDR3, the full variable domain is NAGVMQNPRHLVRRRGQEARLRCSPMKGHSHVYWYRQLPEEGLKFMVYLQKENIIDESGMPKERFSAEFPKEGPSILRIQQVVRGDSAAYFCASSPVAGANNEQFFGPGTRLTVL.

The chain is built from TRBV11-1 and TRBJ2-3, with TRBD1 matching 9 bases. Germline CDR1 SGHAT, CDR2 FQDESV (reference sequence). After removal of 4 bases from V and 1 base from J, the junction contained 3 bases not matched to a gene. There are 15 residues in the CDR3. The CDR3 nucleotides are TGTGCCAGCAGCTCCGGACAGGGGCGCACAGATACGCAGTATTTT. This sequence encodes CASSSGQGRTDTQYF. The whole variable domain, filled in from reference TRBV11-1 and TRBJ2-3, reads EAEVAQSPRYKITEKSQAVAFWCDPISGHATLYWYRQILGQGPELLVQFQDESVVDDSQLPKDRFSAERLKGVDSTLKIQPAELGDSAMYLCASSSGQGRTDTQYFGPGTRLTVL.

The CDR3 loop reads CASSPQGNNEKLFF. The DNA of the CDR3 is TGTGCCAGCAGCCCCCAGGGGAATAATGAAAAACTGTTTTTT. The rearrangement uses TRBV7-3 and TRBJ1-4; D is perhaps TRBD1 (6 bases). Trimming removed 5 bases at V and 4 bases at J, with 11 bases between. The CDR3 has 14 residues. Germline V CDR1 and CDR2: SGHTA, FQGTGA.

As DNA, the CDR3 is TGTGCCAGCAGCATGGGACTAGGGAACAATGAGCAGTTCTTC. This gives the protein CASSMGLGNNEQFF. The rearrangement links TRBV6-6 to TRBJ2-1; 8 bases are a match to TRBD2. Germline lookup yields CDR1 MNHNY and CDR2 SVGAGI (reference sequence). Germline trimming cut 6 bases from V and 5 bases from J; bases unmatched to any gene: 6. The CDR3 covers 14 residues.

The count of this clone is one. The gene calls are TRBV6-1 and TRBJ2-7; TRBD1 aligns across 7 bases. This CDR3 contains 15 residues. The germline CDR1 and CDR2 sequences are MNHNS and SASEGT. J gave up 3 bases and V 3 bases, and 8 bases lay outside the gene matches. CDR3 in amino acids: CASSDLVRDSYEQYF. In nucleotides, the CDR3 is TGTGCCAGCAGTGACCTCGTCCGGGACAGCTACGAGCAGTACTTC.

This CDR3 is CASSTNNQPQHF. The CDR3 coding sequence is TGTGCCAGCAGTACAAATAATCAGCCCCAGCATTTT. V gene TRBV7-2 combines with J gene TRBJ1-5; D is unclear. CDR1 is SGHTA and CDR2 is FQGNSA in the germline V gene. CDR3 length: 12 amino acids. Trimming shortened V by 6 bases and J by 4 bases, and 7 bases separated the two germline ends.

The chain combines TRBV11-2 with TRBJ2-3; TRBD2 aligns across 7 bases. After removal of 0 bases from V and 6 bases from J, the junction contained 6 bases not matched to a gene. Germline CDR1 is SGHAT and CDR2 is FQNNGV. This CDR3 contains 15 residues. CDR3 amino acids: CASSLDNGEGDTQYF. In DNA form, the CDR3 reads TGTGCCAGCAGCTTAGATAATGGGGAGGGGGATACGCAGTATTTT.

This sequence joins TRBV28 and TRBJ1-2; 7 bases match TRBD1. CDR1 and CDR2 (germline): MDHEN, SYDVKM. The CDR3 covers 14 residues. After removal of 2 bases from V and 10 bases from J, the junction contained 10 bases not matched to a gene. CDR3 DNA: TGTGCCAGCAGTTTAGATAATAGACAGGGATCCTACACCTTC. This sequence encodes CASSLDNRQGSYTF.

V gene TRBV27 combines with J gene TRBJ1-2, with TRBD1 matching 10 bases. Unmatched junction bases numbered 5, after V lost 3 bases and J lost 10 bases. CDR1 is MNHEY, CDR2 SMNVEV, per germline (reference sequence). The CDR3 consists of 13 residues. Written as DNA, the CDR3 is TGTGCCAGCAGTTTTGGACAGGGGGGAATCTACACCTTC. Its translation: CASSFGQGGIYTF.

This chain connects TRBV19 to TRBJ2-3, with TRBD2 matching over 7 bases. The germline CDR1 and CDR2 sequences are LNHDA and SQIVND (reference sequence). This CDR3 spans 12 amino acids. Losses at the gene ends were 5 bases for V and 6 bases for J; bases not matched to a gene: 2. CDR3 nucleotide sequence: TGTGCCAGTAGTTTGGGGGGGGATACGCAGTATTTT. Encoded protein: CASSLGGDTQYF. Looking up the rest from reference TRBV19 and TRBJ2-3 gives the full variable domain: DGGITQSPKYLFRKEGQNVTLSCEQNLNHDAMYWYRQDPGQGLRLIYYSQIVNDFQKGDIAEGYSVSREKKESFPLTVTSAQKNPTAFYLCASSLGGDTQYFGPGTRLTVL.

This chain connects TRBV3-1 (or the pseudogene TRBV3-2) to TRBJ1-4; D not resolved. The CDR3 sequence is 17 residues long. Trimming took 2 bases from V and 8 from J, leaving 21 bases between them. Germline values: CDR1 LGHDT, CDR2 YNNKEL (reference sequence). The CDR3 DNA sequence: TGTGCCAGCAGCCAAAGGACGCTTCGACCCGGGGAGGAAAAACTGTTTTTT. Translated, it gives CASSQRTLRPGEEKLFF.

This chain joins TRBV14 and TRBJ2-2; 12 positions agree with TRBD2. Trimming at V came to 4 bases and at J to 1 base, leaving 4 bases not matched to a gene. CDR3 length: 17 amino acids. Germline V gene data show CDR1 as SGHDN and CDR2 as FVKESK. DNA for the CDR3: TGTGCCAGCAGCCCTTGGACTAGCGGGGTGAACACCGGGGAGCTGTTTTTT. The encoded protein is CASSPWTSGVNTGELFF.

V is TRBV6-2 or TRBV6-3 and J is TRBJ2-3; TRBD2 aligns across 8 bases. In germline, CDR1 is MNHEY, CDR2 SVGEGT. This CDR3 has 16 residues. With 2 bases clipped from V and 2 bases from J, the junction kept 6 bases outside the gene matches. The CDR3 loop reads CASSYPSGGITDTQYF. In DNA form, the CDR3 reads TGTGCCAGCAGTTACCCCAGCGGGGGTATCACAGATACGCAGTATTTT.

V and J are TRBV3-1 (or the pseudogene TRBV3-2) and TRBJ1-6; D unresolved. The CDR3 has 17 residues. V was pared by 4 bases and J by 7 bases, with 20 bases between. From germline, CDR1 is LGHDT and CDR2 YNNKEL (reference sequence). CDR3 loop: CASSPNEAPAGNSPLHF. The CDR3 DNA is TGTGCCAGCAGCCCAAACGAGGCACCGGCTGGGAATTCACCCCTCCACTTT.

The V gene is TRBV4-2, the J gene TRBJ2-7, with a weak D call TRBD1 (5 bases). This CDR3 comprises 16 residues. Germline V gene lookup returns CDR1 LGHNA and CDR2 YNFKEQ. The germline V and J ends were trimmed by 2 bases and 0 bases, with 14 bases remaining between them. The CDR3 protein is CASSQSRGSSSYEQYF. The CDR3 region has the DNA TGTGCCAGCAGCCAATCTAGGGGCTCAAGCTCCTACGAGCAGTACTTC.

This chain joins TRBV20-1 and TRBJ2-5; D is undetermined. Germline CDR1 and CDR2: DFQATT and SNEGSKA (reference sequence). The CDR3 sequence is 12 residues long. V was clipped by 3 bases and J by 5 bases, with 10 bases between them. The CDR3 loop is CSASERSETQYF. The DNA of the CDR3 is TGCAGTGCTAGTGAGAGAAGCGAGACCCAGTACTTC.

The CDR3 region has the DNA TGTGCCAGCAGCTCGCGGACTAGCGGCTACACAGATACGCAGTATTTT. Translated: CASSSRTSGYTDTQYF. The chain recombines TRBV11-2 with TRBJ2-3, with 10 bases that match TRBD2. The CDR3 totals 16 residues. Per germline, CDR1 SGHAT and CDR2 FQNNGV. The V and J ends lost 4 bases and 2 bases, in that order; junction bases with no gene match: 6.

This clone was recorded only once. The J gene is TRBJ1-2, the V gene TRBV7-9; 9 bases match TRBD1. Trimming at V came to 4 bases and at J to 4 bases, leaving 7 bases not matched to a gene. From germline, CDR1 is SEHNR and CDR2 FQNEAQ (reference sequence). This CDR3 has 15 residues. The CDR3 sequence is CASSYNRGQLYGYTF. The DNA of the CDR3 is TGTGCCAGCAGCTATAACAGGGGGCAGCTCTATGGCTACACCTTC.

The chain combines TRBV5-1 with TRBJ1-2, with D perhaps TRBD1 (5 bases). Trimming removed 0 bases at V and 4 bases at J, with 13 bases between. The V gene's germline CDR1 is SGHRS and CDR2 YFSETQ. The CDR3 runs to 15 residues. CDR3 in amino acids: CASSLVAGQPYGYTF. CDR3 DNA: TGCGCCAGCAGCTTGGTCGCAGGGCAACCCTATGGCTACACCTTC. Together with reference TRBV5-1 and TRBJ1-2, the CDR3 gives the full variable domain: KAGVTQTPRYLIKTRGQQVTLSCSPISGHRSVSWYQQTPGQGLQFLFEYFSETQRNKGNFPGRFSGRQFSNSRSEMNVSTLELGDSALYLCASSLVAGQPYGYTFGSGTRLTVV.

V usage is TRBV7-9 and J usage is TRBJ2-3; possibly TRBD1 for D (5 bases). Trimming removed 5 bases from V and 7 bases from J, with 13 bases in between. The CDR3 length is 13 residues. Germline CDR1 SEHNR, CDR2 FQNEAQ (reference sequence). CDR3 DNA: TGTGCCAGCAGCGGTCCCCAGGGTAATACGCAGTATTTT. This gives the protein CASSGPQGNTQYF.

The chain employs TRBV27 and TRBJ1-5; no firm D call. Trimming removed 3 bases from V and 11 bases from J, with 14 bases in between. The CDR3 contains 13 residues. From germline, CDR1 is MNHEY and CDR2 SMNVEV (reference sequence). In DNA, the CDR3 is TGTGCCAGCAGTTTTTCGTGGCCGGGGACCCAGCATTTT. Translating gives CASSFSWPGTQHF.

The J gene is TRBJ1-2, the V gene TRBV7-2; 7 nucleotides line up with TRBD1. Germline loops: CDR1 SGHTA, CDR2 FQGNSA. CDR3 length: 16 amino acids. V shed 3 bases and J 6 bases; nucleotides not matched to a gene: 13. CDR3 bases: TGTGCCAGCAGCTTGCAGGGGGAGTTACAAGCGAATGGCTACACCTTC. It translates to CASSLQGELQANGYTF.